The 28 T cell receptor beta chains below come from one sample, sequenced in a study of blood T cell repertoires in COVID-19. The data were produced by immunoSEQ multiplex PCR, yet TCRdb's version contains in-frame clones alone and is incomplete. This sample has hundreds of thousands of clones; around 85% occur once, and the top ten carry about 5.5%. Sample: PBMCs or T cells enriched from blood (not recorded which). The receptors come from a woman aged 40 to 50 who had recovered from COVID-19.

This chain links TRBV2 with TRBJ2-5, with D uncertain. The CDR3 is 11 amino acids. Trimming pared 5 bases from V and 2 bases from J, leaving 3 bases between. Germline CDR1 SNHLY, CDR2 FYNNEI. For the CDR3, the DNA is TGTGCCAGCAGTACTCAAGAGACCCAGTACTTC. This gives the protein CASSTQETQYF.

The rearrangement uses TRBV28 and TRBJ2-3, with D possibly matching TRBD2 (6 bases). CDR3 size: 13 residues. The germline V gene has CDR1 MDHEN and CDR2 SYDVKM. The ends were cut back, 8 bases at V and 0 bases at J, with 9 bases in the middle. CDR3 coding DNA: TGTGCCAGCTGGGAGGCCAGCACAGATACGCAGTATTTT. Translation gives CASWEASTDTQYF.

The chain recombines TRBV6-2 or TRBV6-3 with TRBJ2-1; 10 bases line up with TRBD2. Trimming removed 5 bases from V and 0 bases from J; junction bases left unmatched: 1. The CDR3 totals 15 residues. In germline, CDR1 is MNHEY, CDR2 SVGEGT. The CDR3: CASSASGSSYNEQFF. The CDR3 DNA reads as TGTGCCAGCAGTGCTAGCGGGAGCTCCTACAATGAGCAGTTCTTC.

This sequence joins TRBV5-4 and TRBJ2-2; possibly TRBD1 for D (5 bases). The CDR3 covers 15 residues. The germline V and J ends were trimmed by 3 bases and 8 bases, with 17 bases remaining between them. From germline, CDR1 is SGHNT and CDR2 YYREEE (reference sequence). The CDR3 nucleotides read TGTGCCAGCAGCTCCGCGCAGGGCTTAGTAGGGGAGCTGTTTTTT. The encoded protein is CASSSAQGLVGELFF.

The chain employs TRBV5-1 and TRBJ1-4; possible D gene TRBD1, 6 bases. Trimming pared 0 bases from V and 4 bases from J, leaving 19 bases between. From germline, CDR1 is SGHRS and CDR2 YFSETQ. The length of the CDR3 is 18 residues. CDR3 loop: CASSLALPGANINEKLFF. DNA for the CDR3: TGCGCCAGCAGCTTGGCCCTTCCAGGGGCTAATATTAATGAAAAACTGTTTTTT.

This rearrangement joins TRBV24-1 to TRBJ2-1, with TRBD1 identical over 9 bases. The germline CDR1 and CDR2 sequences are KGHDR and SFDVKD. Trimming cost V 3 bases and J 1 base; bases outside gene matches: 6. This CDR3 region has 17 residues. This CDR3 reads CATSDNGQGSSYNEQFF. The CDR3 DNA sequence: TGTGCCACCAGTGATAATGGACAGGGGAGTTCCTACAATGAGCAGTTCTTC.

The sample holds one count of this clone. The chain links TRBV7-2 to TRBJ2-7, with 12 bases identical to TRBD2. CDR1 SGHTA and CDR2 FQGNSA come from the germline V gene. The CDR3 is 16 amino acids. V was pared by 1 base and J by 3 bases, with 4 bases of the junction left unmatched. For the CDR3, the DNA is TGTGCCAGCAGCTTAGGACTAGCGGGAGAAGGCTACGAGCAGTACTTC. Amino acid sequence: CASSLGLAGEGYEQYF.

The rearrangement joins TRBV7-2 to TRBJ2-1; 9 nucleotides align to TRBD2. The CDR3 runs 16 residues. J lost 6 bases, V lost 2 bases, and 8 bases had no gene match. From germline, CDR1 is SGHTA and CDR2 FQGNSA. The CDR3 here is CASSLLGTSSLNEQFF. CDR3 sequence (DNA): TGTGCCAGCAGCTTATTGGGGACTAGCTCCCTCAATGAGCAGTTCTTC.

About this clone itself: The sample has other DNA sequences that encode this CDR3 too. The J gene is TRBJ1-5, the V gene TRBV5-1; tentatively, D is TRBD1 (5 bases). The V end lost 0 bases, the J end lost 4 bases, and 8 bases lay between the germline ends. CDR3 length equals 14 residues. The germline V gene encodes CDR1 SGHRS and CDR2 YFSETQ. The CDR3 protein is CASSLGGGNQPQHF. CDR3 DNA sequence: TGCGCCAGCAGCTTGGGTGGGGGGAATCAGCCCCAGCATTTT.

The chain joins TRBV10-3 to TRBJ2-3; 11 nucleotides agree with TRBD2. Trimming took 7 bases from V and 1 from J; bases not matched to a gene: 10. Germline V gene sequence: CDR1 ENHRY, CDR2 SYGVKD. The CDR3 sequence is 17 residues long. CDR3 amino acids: CAIKPGTSGYRTDTQYF. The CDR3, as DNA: TGTGCCATCAAGCCCGGGACTAGCGGATACCGCACAGATACGCAGTATTTT.

CDR3 bases: TGTGCCAGCAGCTCGCTAGCGGGAGGGAACTACGAGCAGTACTTC. Encoded protein: CASSSLAGGNYEQYF. The chain couples TRBV3-1 (or the pseudogene TRBV3-2) to TRBJ2-7, with 12 bases that match TRBD2. The germline gives CDR1 LGHDT, CDR2 YNNKEL (reference sequence). The CDR3 loop spans 15 amino acids. J lost 3 bases, V lost 5 bases, and 5 bases had no gene match.

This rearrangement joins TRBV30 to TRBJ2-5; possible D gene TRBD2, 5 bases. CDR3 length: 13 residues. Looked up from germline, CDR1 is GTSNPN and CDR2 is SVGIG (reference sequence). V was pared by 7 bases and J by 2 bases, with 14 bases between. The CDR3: CASLERRQETQYF. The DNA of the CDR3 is TGTGCCTCTCTCGAGCGGAGGCAAGAGACCCAGTACTTC.

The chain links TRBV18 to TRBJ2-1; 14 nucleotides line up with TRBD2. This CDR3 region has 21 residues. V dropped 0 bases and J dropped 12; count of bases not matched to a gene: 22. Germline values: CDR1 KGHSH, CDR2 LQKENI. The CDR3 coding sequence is TGTGCCAGCTCACCACCAGCTTGGTCCCCCGGGACTAGCGGGAGTATTAACTGGCAGTTCTTC. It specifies CASSPPAWSPGTSGSINWQFF.

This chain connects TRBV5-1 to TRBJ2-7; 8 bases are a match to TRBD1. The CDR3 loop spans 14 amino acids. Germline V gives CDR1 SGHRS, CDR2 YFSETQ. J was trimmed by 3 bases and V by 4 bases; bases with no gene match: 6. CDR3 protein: CASSDRGRGYEQYF. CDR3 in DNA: TGCGCCAGCAGCGACAGGGGACGCGGCTACGAGCAGTACTTC.

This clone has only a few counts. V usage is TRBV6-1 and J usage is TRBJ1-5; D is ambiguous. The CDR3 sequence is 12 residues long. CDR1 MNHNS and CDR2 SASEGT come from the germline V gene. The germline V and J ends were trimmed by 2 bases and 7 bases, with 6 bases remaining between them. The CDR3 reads CASSELSQPQHF. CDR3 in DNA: TGTGCCAGCAGTGAATTATCCCAGCCCCAGCATTTT.

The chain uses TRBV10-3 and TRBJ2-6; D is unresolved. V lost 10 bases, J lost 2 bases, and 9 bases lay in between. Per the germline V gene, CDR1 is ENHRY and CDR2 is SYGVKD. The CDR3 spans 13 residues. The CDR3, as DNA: TGTGCCACCCATGAGGCTGGGGCCAACGTCCTGACTTTC. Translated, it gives CATHEAGANVLTF.

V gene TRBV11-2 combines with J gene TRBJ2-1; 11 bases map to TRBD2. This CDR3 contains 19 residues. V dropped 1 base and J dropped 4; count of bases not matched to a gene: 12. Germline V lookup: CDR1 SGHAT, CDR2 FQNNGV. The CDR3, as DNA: TGTGCCAGCAGCTTAGGTGGGGTAGCGGGAGGGCCAAGGTACAATGAGCAGTTCTTC. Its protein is CASSLGGVAGGPRYNEQFF.

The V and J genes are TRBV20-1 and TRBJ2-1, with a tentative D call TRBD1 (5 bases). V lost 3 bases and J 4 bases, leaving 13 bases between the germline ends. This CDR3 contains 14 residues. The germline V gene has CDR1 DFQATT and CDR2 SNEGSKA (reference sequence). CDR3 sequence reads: CSASPRRQYNEQFF. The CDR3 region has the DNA TGCAGTGCTAGTCCTCGTCGACAGTACAATGAGCAGTTCTTC.

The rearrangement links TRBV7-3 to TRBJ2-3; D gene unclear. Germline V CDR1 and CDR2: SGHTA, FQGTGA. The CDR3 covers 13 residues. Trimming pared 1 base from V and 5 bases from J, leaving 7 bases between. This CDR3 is CASSLIAQDTQYF. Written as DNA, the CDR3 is TGTGCCAGCAGCTTAATCGCGCAAGATACGCAGTATTTT.

The CDR3 sequence: CASSGIPGGTEKLFF. The CDR3, as DNA: TGTGCCAGCAGCGGTATCCCAGGGGGCACAGAAAAACTGTTTTTT. The chain carries TRBV9 and TRBJ1-4; 8 positions agree with TRBD1. Trimming removed 3 bases from V and 8 bases from J; junction bases left unmatched: 9. This CDR3 contains 15 residues. CDR1 and CDR2 (germline): SGDLS, YYNGEE.

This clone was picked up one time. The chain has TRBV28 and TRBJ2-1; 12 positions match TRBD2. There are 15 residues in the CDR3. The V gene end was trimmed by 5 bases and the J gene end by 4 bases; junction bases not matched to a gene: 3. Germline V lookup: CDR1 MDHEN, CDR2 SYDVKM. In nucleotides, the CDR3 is TGTGCCAGCAGTAGACTAGCGGGAGAGTACAATGAGCAGTTCTTC. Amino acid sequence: CASSRLAGEYNEQFF.

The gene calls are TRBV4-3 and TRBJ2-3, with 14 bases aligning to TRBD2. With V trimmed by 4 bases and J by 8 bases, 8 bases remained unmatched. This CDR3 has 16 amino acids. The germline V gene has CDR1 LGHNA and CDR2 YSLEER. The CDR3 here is CASSLTGTSGRLTQYF. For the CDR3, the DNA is TGCGCCAGCAGCCTCACCGGGACTAGCGGGAGACTTACGCAGTATTTT.

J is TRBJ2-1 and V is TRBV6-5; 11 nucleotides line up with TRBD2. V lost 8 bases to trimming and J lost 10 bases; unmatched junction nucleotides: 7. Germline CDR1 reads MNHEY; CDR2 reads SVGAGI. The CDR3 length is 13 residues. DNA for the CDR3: TGTGCCAGCCGGGCTAGCGGGAGGCAGGAGCAGTTCTTC. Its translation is CASRASGRQEQFF.

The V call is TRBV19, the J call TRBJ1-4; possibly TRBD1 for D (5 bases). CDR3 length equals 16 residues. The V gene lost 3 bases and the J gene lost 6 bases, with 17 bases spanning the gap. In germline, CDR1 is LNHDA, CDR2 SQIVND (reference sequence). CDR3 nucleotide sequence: TGTGCCAGTAGTATCGGGACTGCCTTCGGAGATGAAAAACTGTTTTTT. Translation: CASSIGTAFGDEKLFF.

CDR3 in DNA: TGTGCCAGCAGCTTAGAGCCTGCTAGCGGACCCACAGATACGCAGTATTTT. Protein sequence: CASSLEPASGPTDTQYF. The J gene is TRBJ2-3, the V gene TRBV11-2, with 7 nucleotides matching TRBD2. Trimming cost V 0 bases and J 2 bases; bases outside gene matches: 8. Germline CDR1 and CDR2: SGHAT and FQNNGV. CDR3 length: 17 residues.

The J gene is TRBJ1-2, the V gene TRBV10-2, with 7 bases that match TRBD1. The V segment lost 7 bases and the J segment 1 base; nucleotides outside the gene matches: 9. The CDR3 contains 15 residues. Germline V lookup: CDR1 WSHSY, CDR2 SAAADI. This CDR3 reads CASTLGTANNYGYTF. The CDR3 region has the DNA TGCGCCAGCACCCTCGGGACAGCAAATAACTATGGCTACACCTTC.

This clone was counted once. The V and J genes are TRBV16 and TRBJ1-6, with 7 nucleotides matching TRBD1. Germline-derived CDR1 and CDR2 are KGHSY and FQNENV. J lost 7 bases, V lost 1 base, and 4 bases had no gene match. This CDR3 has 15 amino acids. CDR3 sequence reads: CASSQLRQGNSPLHF. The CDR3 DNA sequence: TGTGCCAGCAGCCAATTACGACAGGGAAATTCACCCCTCCACTTT.

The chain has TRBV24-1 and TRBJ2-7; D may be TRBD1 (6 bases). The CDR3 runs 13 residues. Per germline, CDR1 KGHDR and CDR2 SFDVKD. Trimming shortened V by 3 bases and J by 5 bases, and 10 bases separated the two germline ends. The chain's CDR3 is CATSDPKGDEQYF. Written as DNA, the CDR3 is TGTGCCACCAGTGATCCGAAGGGGGACGAGCAGTACTTC.